The 17 T cell receptor beta chains below all came from one sample that was sequenced in a study of cytomegalovirus exposure and HLA in healthy donors. Vbeta (60) and Jbeta (13) primers were used in the PCR. Assay used: immunoSEQ multiplex PCR; TCRdb lists only in-frame clones, some missing. The sample table includes roughly 140,000 clones. Sequences were obtained from PBMCs. Receptors originate from a man between 35 and 55 years old in good health and CMV-seronegative.

The rearrangement joins TRBV7-3 to TRBJ2-5, with 7 bases that match TRBD1. The trim removed 0 bases at V and 5 bases at J, leaving 3 bases unmatched. The CDR3 extends over 14 amino acids. Looked up from germline, CDR1 is SGHTA and CDR2 is FQGTGA. CDR3: CASSLTGGPETQYF. The DNA of the CDR3 is TGTGCCAGCAGCTTAACAGGGGGCCCTGAGACCCAGTACTTC.

The V gene is TRBV29-1, the J gene TRBJ1-2; D unresolved. V lost 1 base and J lost 6, with 9 bases in between. Germline V CDR1 and CDR2: SQVTM, ANQGSEA. The CDR3 runs to 12 residues. The CDR3 region is CSVEGARDGYTF. The DNA for the CDR3 is TGCAGCGTTGAAGGAGCACGCGATGGCTACACCTTC.

This rearrangement joins TRBV5-6 to TRBJ2-5; D is perhaps TRBD2 (5 bases). Trimming took 0 bases from V and 1 from J, leaving 7 bases between them. Germline-derived CDR1 and CDR2 are SGHDT and YYEEEE. This CDR3 is 14 amino acids long. The chain's CDR3 is CASSLGLAQETQYF. For the CDR3, the DNA is TGTGCCAGCAGCTTGGGCCTAGCCCAAGAGACCCAGTACTTC.

The gene calls are TRBV4-2 and TRBJ1-1, with unresolved D. The length of the CDR3 is 14 residues. The V gene lost 0 bases and the J gene lost 0 bases, with 5 bases spanning the gap. Germline-derived CDR1 and CDR2 are LGHNA and YNFKEQ. Written as DNA, the CDR3 is TGTGCCAGCAGCCAAGATACAGTGAACACTGAAGCTTTCTTT. It is translated as CASSQDTVNTEAFF.

V and J are TRBV5-4 and TRBJ2-1; a possible D gene is TRBD1 (5 bases). The CDR3 consists of 12 residues. The germline V gene encodes CDR1 SGHNT and CDR2 YYREEE (reference sequence). Trimming stripped 2 bases from V and 15 bases from J, with 15 bases between. The CDR3 loop reads CASSLDGSGMFF. The DNA for the CDR3 is TGTGCCAGCAGCTTAGACGGGTCAGGGATGTTCTTC.

The chain is built from TRBV2 and TRBJ1-6, with D unresolved. The V gene's germline CDR1 is SNHLY and CDR2 FYNNEI. This CDR3 is 16 amino acids long. V was trimmed by 2 bases and J by 4 bases, leaving 12 bases between them. CDR3 nucleotide sequence: TGTGCCAGCAGTGAACTCCTTCTTTCGTATAATTCACCCCTCCACTTT. Protein product: CASSELLLSYNSPLHF.

This chain links TRBV14 with TRBJ2-7, with D possibly matching TRBD1 (5 bases). Germline V gene sequence: CDR1 SGHDN, CDR2 FVKESK. CDR3 length equals 14 residues. V dropped 6 bases and J dropped 2 bases, with 14 bases sitting between them. CDR3 in DNA: TGTGCCAGCAGTCCCTACCCAGGGCCCTACGAGCAGTACTTC. Residues: CASSPYPGPYEQYF.

The J gene is TRBJ1-5, the V gene TRBV6-6, with 11 bases that match TRBD1. Germline V CDR1 and CDR2: MNHNY, SVGAGI (reference sequence). Trimming removed 5 bases from V and 3 bases from J; junction bases left unmatched: 3. The CDR3 extends over 15 amino acids. The CDR3 nucleotides read TGTGCCAGCAGTCCGGACAGGGGGCTCAATCAGCCCCAGCATTTT. Residues: CASSPDRGLNQPQHF.

V is TRBV28 and J is TRBJ1-2, with a weak D call TRBD1 (5 bases). CDR3 length equals 13 residues. Germline V gene data show CDR1 as MDHEN and CDR2 as SYDVKM. Trimming took 2 bases from V and 8 from J, leaving 12 bases between them. CDR3: CASSLQGAGGYTF. CDR3 sequence (DNA): TGTGCCAGCAGTTTACAAGGGGCGGGAGGCTACACCTTC.

The V gene is TRBV21-1, the J gene TRBJ2-2; the table's D call, TRBD1, was not checked against the DNA. TRBV21-1 is classified as a pseudogene. This CDR3 spans 16 amino acids. CDR3 region: CASSKVSQADTGELFF. The CDR3 DNA sequence: TGTGCCAGCAGCAAAGTGAGCCAGGCCGATACAGGGGAGCTGTTTTTT.

The rearrangement uses TRBV7-9 and TRBJ1-2, with D uncertain. The germline V gene encodes CDR1 SEHNR and CDR2 FQNEAQ (reference sequence). This CDR3 has 14 residues. V was cut by 1 base and J by 7 bases, with 13 bases left in between. Here the CDR3 reads CASSLETVPTGYTF. CDR3 nucleotides: TGTGCCAGCAGCTTAGAAACTGTACCTACTGGCTACACCTTC.

V is TRBV21-1 and J is TRBJ2-2; no check of the table's D call, TRBD2, against the DNA was made. TRBV21-1 is tagged as a pseudogene. There are 19 residues in the CDR3. CDR3 DNA sequence: TGTGCCAGCAGCATTGGTGCTAGCGGGGGGCCGGGGAATTCCGGGGAGCTGTTTTTT. Amino acids: CASSIGASGGPGNSGELFF.

The chain combines TRBV7-7 with TRBJ2-2, with 9 positions matching TRBD1. The CDR3 loop spans 14 amino acids. Germline-derived CDR1 and CDR2 are SSHAT and FNYEAQ (reference sequence). Trimming at V came to 10 bases and at J to 0 bases, leaving 3 bases not matched to a gene. CDR3 region: CATRQGANTGELFF. In DNA, the CDR3 is TGTGCCACCAGACAGGGGGCGAACACCGGGGAGCTGTTTTTT.

The chain recombines TRBV5-1 with TRBJ1-6, with unresolved D. The CDR3 runs to 13 residues. Germline lookup yields CDR1 SGHRS and CDR2 YFSETQ. Deletions cut 2 bases from V and 13 bases from J, with 13 bases between. Here the CDR3 DNA reads TGCGCCAGCAGCTTCGGAGGATTCAACCCCCTCCACTTT. Its protein is CASSFGGFNPLHF.

The chain links TRBV7-8 to TRBJ1-1; TRBD1 might be the D (5 bases). Deletions cut 5 bases from V and 1 base from J, with 8 bases between. Germline-derived CDR1 and CDR2 are SGHVS and FQNEAQ. The CDR3 is 13 residues long. The CDR3 coding sequence is TGTGCCAGCAGCCCAGGGTGGAACACTGAAGCTTTCTTT. Its protein product is CASSPGWNTEAFF.

This sequence joins TRBV11-2 and TRBJ2-7; D might be TRBD2 (6 bases). The CDR3 consists of 15 residues. Per the germline V gene, CDR1 is SGHAT and CDR2 is FQNNGV. The V gene lost 2 bases and the J gene lost 2 bases, with 13 bases spanning the gap. The CDR3 loop reads CASSLWDSSTYEQYF. CDR3 bases: TGTGCCAGCAGCTTATGGGACTCTTCGACCTACGAGCAGTACTTC.

The chain uses TRBV28 and TRBJ1-5; D uncertain. V lost 1 base and J 1 base, leaving 14 bases between the germline ends. Germline V lookup: CDR1 MDHEN, CDR2 SYDVKM. CDR3 length: 17 amino acids. CDR3 sequence: CASSLFTQARSNQPQHF. CDR3 DNA: TGTGCCAGCAGTTTATTCACGCAGGCTCGCAGCAATCAGCCCCAGCATTTT.